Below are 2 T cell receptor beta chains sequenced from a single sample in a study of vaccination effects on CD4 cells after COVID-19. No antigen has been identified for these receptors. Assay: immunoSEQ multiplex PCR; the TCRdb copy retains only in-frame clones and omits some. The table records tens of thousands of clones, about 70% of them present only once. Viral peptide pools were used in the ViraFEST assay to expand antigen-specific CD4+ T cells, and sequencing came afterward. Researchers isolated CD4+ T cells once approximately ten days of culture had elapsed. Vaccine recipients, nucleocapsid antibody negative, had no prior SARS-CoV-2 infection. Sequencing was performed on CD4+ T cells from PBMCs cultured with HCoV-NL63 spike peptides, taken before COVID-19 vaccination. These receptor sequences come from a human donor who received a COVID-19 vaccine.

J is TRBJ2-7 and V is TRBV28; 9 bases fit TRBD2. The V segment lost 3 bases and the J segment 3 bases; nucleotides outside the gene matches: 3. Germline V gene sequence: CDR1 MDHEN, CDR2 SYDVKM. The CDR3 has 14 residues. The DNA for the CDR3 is TGTGCCAGCAGTTTTTCTAGCGGGGTCTACGAGCAGTACGTC. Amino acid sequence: CASSFSSGVYEQYV.

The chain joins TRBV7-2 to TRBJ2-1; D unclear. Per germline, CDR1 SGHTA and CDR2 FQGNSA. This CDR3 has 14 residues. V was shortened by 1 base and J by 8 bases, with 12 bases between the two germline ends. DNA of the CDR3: TGTGCCAGCAGCTTAGATCTGGGCCGGGATGAGCAGTTCTTC. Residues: CASSLDLGRDEQFF.